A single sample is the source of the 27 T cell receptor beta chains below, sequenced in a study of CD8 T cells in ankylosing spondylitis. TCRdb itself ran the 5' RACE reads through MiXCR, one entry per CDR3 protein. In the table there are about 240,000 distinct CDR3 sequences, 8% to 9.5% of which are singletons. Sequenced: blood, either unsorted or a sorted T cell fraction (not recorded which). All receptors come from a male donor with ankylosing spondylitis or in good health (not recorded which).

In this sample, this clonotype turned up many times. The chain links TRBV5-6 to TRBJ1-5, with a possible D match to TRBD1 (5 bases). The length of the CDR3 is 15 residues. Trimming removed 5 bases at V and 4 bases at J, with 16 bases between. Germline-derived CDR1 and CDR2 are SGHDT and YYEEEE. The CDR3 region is CASRKPGDGNQPQHF. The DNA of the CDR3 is TGTGCCAGCAGAAAGCCCGGGGACGGAAATCAGCCCCAGCATTTT.

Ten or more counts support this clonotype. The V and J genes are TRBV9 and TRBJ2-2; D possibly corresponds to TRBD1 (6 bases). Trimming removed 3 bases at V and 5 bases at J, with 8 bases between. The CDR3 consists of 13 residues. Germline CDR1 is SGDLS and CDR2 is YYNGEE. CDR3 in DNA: TGTGCCAGCAGCGGGACAGTTACCGGGGAGCTGTTTTTT. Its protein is CASSGTVTGELFF.

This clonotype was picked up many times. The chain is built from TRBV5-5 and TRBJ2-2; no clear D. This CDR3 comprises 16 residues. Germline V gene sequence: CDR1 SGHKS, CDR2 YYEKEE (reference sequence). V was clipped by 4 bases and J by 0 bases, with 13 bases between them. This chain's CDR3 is CASSPLWRPNTGELFF. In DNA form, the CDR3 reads TGTGCCAGCAGCCCTTTGTGGCGACCGAACACCGGGGAGCTGTTTTTT.

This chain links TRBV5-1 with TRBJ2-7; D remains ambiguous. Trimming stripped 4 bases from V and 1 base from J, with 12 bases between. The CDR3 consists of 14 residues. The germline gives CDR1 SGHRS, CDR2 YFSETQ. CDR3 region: CASSGQHSSYEQYF. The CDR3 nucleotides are TGCGCCAGCAGCGGGCAACACTCATCCTACGAGCAGTACTTC.

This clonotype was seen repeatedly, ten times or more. This CDR3 reads CASSWRGGAPILSSYNEQFF. The DNA of the CDR3 is TGTGCCAGCAGCTGGCGCGGGGGGGCCCCAATCCTAAGCTCCTACAATGAGCAGTTCTTC. The chain recombines TRBV7-8 with TRBJ2-1; the match to TRBD2 covers 9 bases. CDR1 is SGHVS, CDR2 FQNEAQ, per germline. This CDR3 is 20 amino acids long. V trimming: 4 bases; J trimming: 0 bases; junction bases outside the gene matches: 16.

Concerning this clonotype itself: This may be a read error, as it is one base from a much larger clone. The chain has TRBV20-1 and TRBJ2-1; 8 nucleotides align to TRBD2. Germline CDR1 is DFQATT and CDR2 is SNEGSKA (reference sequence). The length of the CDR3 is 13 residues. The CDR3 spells CSAQRGPDNGQFF. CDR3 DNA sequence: TGCAGTGCTCAGCGGGGGCCTGACAATGGGCAGTTCTTC.

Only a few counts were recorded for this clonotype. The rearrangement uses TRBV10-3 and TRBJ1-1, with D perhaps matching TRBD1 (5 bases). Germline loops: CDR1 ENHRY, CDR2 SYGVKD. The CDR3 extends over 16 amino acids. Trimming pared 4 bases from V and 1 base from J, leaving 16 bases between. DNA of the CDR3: TGTGCCATCAGTGTGGGGACGTCAACAAGGAACACTGAAGCTTTCTTT. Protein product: CAISVGTSTRNTEAFF.

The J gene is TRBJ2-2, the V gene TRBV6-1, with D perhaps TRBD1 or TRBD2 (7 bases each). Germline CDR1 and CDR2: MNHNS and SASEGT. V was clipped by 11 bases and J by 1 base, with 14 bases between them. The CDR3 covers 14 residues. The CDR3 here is CASRGGLNTGELFF. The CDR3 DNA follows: TGTGCCTCCAGGGGGGGGCTGAACACCGGGGAGCTGTTTTTT.

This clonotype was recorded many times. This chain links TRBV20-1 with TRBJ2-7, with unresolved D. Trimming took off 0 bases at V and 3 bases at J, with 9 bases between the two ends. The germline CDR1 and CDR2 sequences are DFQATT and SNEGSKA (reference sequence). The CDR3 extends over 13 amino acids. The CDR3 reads CSARDKESYEQYF. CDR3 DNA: TGCAGTGCTAGAGATAAAGAGAGCTACGAGCAGTACTTC.

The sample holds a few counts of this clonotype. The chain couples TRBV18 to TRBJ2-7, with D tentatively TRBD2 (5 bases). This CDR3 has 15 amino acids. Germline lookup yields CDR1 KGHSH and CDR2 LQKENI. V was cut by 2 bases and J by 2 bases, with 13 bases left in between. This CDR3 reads CASSPKGSATYEQYF. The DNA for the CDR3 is TGTGCCAGCTCACCAAAGGGTAGCGCTACCTACGAGCAGTACTTC.

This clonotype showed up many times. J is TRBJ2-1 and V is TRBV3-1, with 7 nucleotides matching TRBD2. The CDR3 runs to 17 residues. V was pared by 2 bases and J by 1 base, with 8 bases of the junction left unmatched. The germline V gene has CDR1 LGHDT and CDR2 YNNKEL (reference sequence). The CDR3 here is CASSQPMGGGSYNEQFF. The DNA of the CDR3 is TGTGCCAGCAGCCAACCAATGGGGGGGGGTTCCTACAATGAGCAGTTCTTC.

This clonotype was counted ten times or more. The CDR3 region is CASSLGAPDTEAFF. The CDR3, as DNA: TGCGCCAGCAGCTTGGGGGCCCCCGACACTGAAGCTTTCTTT. This chain joins TRBV5-1 and TRBJ1-1; D not resolved. The CDR3 extends over 14 amino acids. Germline-derived CDR1 and CDR2 are SGHRS and YFSETQ. Trimming removed 0 bases at V and 3 bases at J, with 9 bases between.

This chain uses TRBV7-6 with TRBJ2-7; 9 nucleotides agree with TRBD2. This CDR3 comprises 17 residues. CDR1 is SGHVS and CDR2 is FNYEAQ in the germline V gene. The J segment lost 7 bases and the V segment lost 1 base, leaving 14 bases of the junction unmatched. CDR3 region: CASSLVSGRFQMGEQYF. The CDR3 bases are TGTGCCAGCAGCTTAGTCAGCGGGAGGTTCCAAATGGGGGAGCAGTACTTC.

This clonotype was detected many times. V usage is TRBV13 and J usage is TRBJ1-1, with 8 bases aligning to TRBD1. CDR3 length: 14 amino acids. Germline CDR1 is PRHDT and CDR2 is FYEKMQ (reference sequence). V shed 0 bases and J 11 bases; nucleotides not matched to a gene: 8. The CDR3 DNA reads TGTGCCAGCAGCTTAGGGACAGGGGTCCTTAACGCTTTCTTT. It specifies CASSLGTGVLNAFF.

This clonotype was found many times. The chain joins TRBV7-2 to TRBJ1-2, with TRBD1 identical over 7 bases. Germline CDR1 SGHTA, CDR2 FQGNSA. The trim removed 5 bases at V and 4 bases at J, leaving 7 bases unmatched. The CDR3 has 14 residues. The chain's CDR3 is CASSSRQGPYGYTF. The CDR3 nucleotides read TGTGCCAGCAGCAGTAGACAGGGCCCCTATGGCTACACCTTC. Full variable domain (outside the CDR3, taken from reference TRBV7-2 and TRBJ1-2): GAGVSQSPSNKVTEKGKDVELRCDPISGHTALYWYRQSLGQGLEFLIYFQGNSAPDKSGLPSDRFSAERTGGSVSTLTIQRTQQEDSAVYLCASSSRQGPYGYTFGSGTRLTVV.

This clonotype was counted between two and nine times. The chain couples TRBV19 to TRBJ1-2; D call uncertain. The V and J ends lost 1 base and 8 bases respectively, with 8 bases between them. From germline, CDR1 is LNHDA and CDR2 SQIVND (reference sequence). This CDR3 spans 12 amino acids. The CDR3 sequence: CASSIAPKGYTF. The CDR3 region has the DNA TGTGCCAGTAGTATAGCCCCGAAAGGCTACACCTTC. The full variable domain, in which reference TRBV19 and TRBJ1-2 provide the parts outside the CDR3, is DGGITQSPKYLFRKEGQNVTLSCEQNLNHDAMYWYRQDPGQGLRLIYYSQIVNDFQKGDIAEGYSVSREKKESFPLTVTSAQKNPTAFYLCASSIAPKGYTFGSGTRLTVV.

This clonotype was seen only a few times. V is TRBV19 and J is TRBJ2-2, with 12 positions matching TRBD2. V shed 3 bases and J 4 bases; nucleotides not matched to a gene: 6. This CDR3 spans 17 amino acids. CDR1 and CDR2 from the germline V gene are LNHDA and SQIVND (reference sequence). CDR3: CASSIGLAGRRTGELFF. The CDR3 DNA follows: TGTGCCAGTAGTATCGGACTAGCGGGACGCCGCACCGGGGAGCTGTTTTTT.

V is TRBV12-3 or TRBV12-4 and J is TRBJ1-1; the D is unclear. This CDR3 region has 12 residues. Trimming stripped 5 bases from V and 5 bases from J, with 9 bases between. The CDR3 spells CASSRGKTEAFF. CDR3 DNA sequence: TGTGCCAGCAGTAGAGGAAAGACTGAAGCTTTCTTT.

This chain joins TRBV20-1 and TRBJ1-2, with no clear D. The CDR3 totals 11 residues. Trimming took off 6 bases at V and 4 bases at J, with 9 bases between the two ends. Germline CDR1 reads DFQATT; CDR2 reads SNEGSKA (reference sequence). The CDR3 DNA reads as TGCAGTGCCCAAACCCTCTATGGCTACACCTTC. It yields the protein CSAQTLYGYTF.

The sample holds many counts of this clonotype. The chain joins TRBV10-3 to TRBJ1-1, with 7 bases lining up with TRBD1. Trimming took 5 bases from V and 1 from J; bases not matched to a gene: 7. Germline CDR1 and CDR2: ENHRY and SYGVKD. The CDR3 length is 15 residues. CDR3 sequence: CAISPDRDENTEAFF. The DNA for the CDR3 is TGTGCCATCAGTCCTGACAGGGATGAGAACACTGAAGCTTTCTTT.

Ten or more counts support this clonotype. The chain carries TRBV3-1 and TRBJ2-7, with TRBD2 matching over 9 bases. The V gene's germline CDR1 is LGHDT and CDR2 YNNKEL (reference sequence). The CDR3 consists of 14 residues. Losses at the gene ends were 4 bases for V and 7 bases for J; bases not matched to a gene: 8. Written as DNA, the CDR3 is TGTGCCAGCAGCCCCGGTAGCGGGGGTTGGGAGCAGTACTTC. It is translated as CASSPGSGGWEQYF.

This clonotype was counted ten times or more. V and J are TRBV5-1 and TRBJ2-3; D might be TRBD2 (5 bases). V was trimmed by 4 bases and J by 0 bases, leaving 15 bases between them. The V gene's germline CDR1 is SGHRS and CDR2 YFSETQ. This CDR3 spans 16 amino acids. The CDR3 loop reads CASSLRAVTSTDTQYF. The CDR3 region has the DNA TGCGCCAGCAGCCTACGAGCGGTCACTAGCACAGATACGCAGTATTTT.

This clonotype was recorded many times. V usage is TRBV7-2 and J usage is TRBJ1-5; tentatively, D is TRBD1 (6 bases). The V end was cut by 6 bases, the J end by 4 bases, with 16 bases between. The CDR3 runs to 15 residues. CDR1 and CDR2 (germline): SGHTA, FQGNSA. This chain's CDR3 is CASRPTGNSNQPQHF. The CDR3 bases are TGTGCCAGCAGACCTACAGGGAATTCTAATCAGCCCCAGCATTTT.

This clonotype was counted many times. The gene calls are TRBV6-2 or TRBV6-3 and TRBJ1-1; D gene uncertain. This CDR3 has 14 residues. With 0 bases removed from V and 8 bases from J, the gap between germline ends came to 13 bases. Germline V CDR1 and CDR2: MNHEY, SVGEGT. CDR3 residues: CASSYSIPTSEAFF. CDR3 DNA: TGTGCCAGCAGTTACTCGATTCCTACTAGCGAAGCTTTCTTT.

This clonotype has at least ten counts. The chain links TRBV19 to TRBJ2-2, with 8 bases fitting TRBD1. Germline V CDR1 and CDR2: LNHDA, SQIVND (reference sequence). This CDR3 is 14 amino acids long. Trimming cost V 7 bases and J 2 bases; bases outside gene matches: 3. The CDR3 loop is CASIDRGNTGELFF. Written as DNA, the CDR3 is TGTGCCAGTATTGACAGGGGAAACACCGGGGAGCTGTTTTTT.

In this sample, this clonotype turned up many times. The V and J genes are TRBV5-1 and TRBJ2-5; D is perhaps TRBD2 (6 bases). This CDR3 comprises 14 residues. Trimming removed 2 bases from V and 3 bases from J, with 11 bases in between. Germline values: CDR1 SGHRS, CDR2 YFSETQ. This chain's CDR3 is CASSLGGVKETQYF. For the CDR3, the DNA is TGCGCCAGCAGCTTAGGCGGGGTGAAAGAGACCCAGTACTTC.

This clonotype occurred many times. The CDR3 DNA follows: TGCGCCAGCAGCCACATGGGGGCGCAGACGGACACTGAAGCTTTCTTT. Protein: CASSHMGAQTDTEAFF. This chain joins TRBV5-1 and TRBJ1-1, with D tentatively TRBD1 (6 bases). V lost 4 bases, J lost 3 bases, and 19 bases lay in between. Germline CDR1 and CDR2: SGHRS and YFSETQ. This CDR3 comprises 16 residues.